Presented here are 8 T cell receptor beta chains from one specimen sequenced in a study of T cell repertoires in cytomegalovirus infection. One entry per CDR3 protein results from TCRdb running MiXCR on the reads. Of fewer than 200,000 distinct CDR3 sequences listed, approximately 15% are singletons. Material for sequencing was PBMCs. The receptor source for this set is a human donor in good health (CMV status not recorded). Some clones in this sample may be carry-over from other donors' samples.

The chain couples TRBV7-8 to TRBJ2-3; D not certain. The CDR3 spans 13 residues. V was shortened by 3 bases and J by 2 bases, with 6 bases between the two germline ends. CDR1 and CDR2 from the germline V gene are SGHVS and FQNEAQ. The DNA for the CDR3 is TGTGCCAGCAGCTTCGGCTACACAGATACGCAGTATTTT. It translates to CASSFGYTDTQYF.

This rearrangement joins TRBV7-3 to TRBJ2-7; 9 bases agree with TRBD2. Germline loops: CDR1 SGHTA, CDR2 FQGTGA. V was clipped by 2 bases and J by 7 bases; unmatched bases: 9. The CDR3 runs to 15 residues. Here the CDR3 reads CASSLQAGGKEEQYF. The CDR3 DNA follows: TGTGCCAGCAGCTTACAGGCGGGAGGGAAGGAAGAGCAGTACTTC. The full variable domain, with the rest looked up from reference TRBV7-3 and TRBJ2-7, is GAGVSQTPSNKVTEKGKYVELRCDPISGHTALYWYRQSLGQGPEFLIYFQGTGAADDSGLPNDRFFAVRPEGSVSTLKIQRTERGDSAVYLCASSLQAGGKEEQYFGPGTRLTVT.

This clonotype was seen at least ten times. The CDR3 coding sequence is TGTGCCAGCAGCTCAACCCCTACTAGCGGCCGAGGGGCCCAGTACTTC. Its protein product is CASSSTPTSGRGAQYF. The genes are TRBV11-2 and TRBJ2-5; 8 bases map to TRBD2. CDR3 length equals 16 residues. V dropped 4 bases and J dropped 9; count of bases not matched to a gene: 16. CDR1 is SGHAT, CDR2 FQNNGV, per germline.

The genes are TRBV20-1 and TRBJ1-5; no firm D call. This CDR3 has 14 amino acids. V gave up 0 bases and J gave up 4 bases, with 10 bases separating them. Germline V gene sequence: CDR1 DFQATT, CDR2 SNEGSKA (reference sequence). DNA for the CDR3: TGCAGTGCTAGAGAAAGCCGGATAAATCAGCCCCAGCATTTT. The encoded protein is CSARESRINQPQHF.

The sample holds many counts of this clonotype. CDR3 DNA: TGTGCCAGTCATCAGGGCCAGGCGAACACCGGGGAGCTGTTTTTT. Translation: CASHQGQANTGELFF. The chain joins TRBV19 to TRBJ2-2; a possible D gene is TRBD1 (5 bases). The CDR3 has 15 amino acids. V was pared by 8 bases and J by 0 bases, with 13 bases between. Germline loops: CDR1 LNHDA, CDR2 SQIVND (reference sequence).

This clonotype has more than one count but fewer than ten. The V gene is TRBV6-4, the J gene TRBJ2-1, with D perhaps TRBD2 (7 bases). The germline V gene encodes CDR1 MRHNA and CDR2 SNTAGT. This CDR3 spans 14 amino acids. V was trimmed by 4 bases and J by 4 bases, leaving 11 bases between them. The CDR3 reads CASSVGRGYNEQFF. CDR3 DNA sequence: TGTGCCAGCAGTGTAGGGAGGGGGTACAATGAGCAGTTCTTC.

This clonotype occurred a few times. This chain connects TRBV6-6 to TRBJ2-5; 8 nucleotides agree with TRBD1. CDR3 size: 15 residues. V shed 2 bases and J 0 bases; nucleotides not matched to a gene: 2. Germline-derived CDR1 and CDR2 are MNHNY and SVGAGI (reference sequence). The CDR3 region is CASSYPTGDQETQYF. The DNA of the CDR3 is TGTGCCAGCAGTTACCCGACAGGGGACCAAGAGACCCAGTACTTC.

This clonotype was observed a few times. The CDR3 bases are TGTGCCACACAGTCAAACTCCTACGAGCAGTACTTC. Residues: CATQSNSYEQYF. J is TRBJ2-7 and V is TRBV28; unclear D gene. The germline V gene encodes CDR1 MDHEN and CDR2 SYDVKM. Trimming shortened V by 10 bases and J by 0 bases, and 10 bases separated the two germline ends. The CDR3 is made up of 12 amino acids.